This TCR beta chain was sequenced for a study of blood T cell repertoires in COVID-19. Study summary: Italy, Spain and the United States were the sources of the convalescent and acute COVID-19 samples. Sources were T cells, B-cell-depleted T cells, or PBMCs; the material itself was cDNA or gDNA.

In the authors' methods: Scientists estimated how many nucleated cells there were by amplifying reference gene primers. Repertoires were generated with immunoSEQ multiplex PCR, while TCRdb's copy carries only in-frame clones and drops some. D and trimming were read from the DNA, whereas the V and J calls and clone size are those reported in that table. The table has roughly 200,000 clones, roughly three quarters seen once. The germline V gene encodes CDR1 LNHDA and CDR2 SQIVND (reference sequence). The V end was cut by 5 bases, the J end by 6 bases, with 13 bases between. CDR3 length: 13 residues. This TCR was recovered from a woman between 45 and 65 years old with active or convalescent COVID-19. The specimen was peripheral blood. V usage is TRBV19 and J usage is TRBJ1-1; D uncertain. The CDR3, as DNA: TGTGCCAGTAGTTTCAGCGGGGTGTCTGAAGCTTTCTTT. Protein: CASSFSGVSEAFF.